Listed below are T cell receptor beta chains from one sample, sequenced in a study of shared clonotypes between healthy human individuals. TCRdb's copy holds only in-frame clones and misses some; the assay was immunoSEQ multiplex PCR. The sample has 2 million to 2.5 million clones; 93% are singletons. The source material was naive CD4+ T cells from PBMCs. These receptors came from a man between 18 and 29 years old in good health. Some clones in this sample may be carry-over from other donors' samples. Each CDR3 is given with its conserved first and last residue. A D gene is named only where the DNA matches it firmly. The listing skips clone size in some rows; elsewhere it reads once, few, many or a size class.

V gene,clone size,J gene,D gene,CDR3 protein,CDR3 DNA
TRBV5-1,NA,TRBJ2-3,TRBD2,CASSLGLAGGIETDTQYF,TGCGCCAGCAGCTTGGGGCTAGCGGGAGGTATAGAAACAGATACGCAGTATTTT
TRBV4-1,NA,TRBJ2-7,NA,CASSRSTIGSYEQYF,TGCGCCAGCAGCCGCTCGACAATTGGGTCCTACGAGCAGTACTTC
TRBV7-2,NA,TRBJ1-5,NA,CASSWERGGQPQHF,TGTGCCAGCAGCTGGGAAAGGGGCGGTCAGCCCCAGCATTTT
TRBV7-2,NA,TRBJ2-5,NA,CASSVSRTVQETQYF,TGTGCCAGCAGCGTCAGTCGGACAGTCCAAGAGACCCAGTACTTC
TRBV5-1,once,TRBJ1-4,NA,CASSQGTENEKLFF,TGCGCCAGCAGCCAAGGGACGGAGAATGAAAAACTGTTTTTT
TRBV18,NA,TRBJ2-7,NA,CASSPVNSGSYEQYF,TGTGCCAGCTCACCCGTAAATAGCGGTTCCTACGAGCAGTACTTC
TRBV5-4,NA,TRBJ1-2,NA,CASSQDSQEPNYGYTF,TGTGCCAGCAGCCAAGATTCCCAGGAGCCCAACTATGGCTACACCTTC
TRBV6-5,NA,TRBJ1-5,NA,CASSYDQNQPQHF,TGTGCCAGCAGTTATGACCAAAATCAGCCCCAGCATTTT
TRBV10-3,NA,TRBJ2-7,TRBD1,CAISAGQGAYEQYF,TGTGCCATCAGTGCAGGACAGGGGGCCTACGAGCAGTACTTC
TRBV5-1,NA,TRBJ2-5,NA,CASSFWTEETQYF,TGCGCCAGCAGCTTTTGGACAGAAGAGACCCAGTACTTC
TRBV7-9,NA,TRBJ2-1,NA,CASSPTGTLYNEQFF,TGTGCCAGCAGCCCTACCGGGACACTATACAATGAGCAGTTCTTC
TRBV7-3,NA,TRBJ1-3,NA,CASSPPKDPRTRGNTIYF,TGTGCCAGCAGCCCACCTAAGGATCCTAGAACGAGAGGAAACACCATATATTTT
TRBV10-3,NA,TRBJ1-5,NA,CATHREVDQPQHF,TGTGCCACTCATAGAGAGGTGGATCAGCCCCAGCATTTT
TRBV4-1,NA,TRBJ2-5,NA,CASSQDRTSGQGPDQETQYF,TGCGCCAGCAGCCAAGATAGAACTTCTGGGCAGGGCCCTGACCAAGAGACCCAGTACTTC
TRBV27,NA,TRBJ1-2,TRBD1,CASSPTGGYYGYTF,TGTGCCAGCAGTCCGACAGGGGGCTACTATGGCTACACCTTC
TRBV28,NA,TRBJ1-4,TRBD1,CASRTGGIVTNEKLFF,TGTGCCAGCAGGACAGGGGGCATAGTAACTAATGAAAAACTGTTTTTT
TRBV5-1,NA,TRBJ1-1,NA,CASSTREGPAEAFF,TGCGCCAGCAGCACGAGGGAGGGGCCGGCTGAAGCTTTCTTT
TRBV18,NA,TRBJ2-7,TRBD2,CASSPRLAGDEQYF,TGTGCCAGCTCACCTCGACTAGCGGGAGACGAGCAGTACTTC
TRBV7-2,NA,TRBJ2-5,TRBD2,CASSLAVLAGVETQYF,TGTGCCAGCAGCTTAGCGGTCCTAGCGGGAGTGGAGACCCAGTACTTC
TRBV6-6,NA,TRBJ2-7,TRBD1,CASSAGTGVYEQYF,TGTGCCAGCAGTGCCGGGACAGGGGTCTACGAGCAGTACTTC
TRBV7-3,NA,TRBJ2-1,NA,CASSLNRRGVNEQFF,TGTGCCAGCAGCCTAAACCGACGCGGGGTAAATGAGCAGTTCTTC
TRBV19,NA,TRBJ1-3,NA,CASSITGNPPGNTIYF,TGTGCCAGTAGTATTACCGGGAATCCCCCTGGAAACACCATATATTTT
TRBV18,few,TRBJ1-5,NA,CASSEKNNQPQHF,TGTGCCAGCTCCGAGAAAAATAATCAGCCCCAGCATTTT
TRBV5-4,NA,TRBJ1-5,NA,CASSLSPRQRNPF,TGTGCCAGCAGCTTGTCCCCTAGACAACGGAACCCATTT
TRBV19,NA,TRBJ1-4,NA,CASSLPRGATNEKLFF,TGTGCCAGTAGTCTTCCCAGAGGTGCAACTAATGAAAAACTGTTTTTT
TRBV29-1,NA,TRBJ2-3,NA,CSAGGSGSTDTQYF,TGCAGCGCTGGGGGTAGCGGTAGCACAGATACGCAGTATTTT
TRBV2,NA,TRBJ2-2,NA,CASSETVELFF,TGTGCCAGCAGTGAAACCGTCGAGCTGTTTTTT
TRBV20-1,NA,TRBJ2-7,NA,CSASSGHEQYF,TGCAGTGCTAGTTCTGGCCACGAGCAGTACTTC
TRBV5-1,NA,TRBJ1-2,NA,CASSLSSGAGGNYGYTF,TGCGCCAGCAGCTTGTCATCAGGGGCGGGAGGGAACTATGGCTACACCTTC
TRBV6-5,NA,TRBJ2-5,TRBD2,CASSYSRGGETQYF,TGTGCCAGCAGTTACTCACGGGGAGGGGAGACCCAGTACTTC
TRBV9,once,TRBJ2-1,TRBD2,CASSVGSGSYNEQFF,TGTGCCAGCAGCGTAGGTAGCGGGAGCTACAATGAGCAGTTCTTC
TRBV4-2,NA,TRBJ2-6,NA,CASSQDLVGQHTTVLTF,TGTGCCAGCAGCCAAGATCTTGTAGGTCAACATACTACCGTCCTGACTTTC
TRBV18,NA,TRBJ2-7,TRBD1,CASSPGTGAYEQYF,TGTGCCAGCTCACCTGGGACAGGGGCCTACGAGCAGTACTTC
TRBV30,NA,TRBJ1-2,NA,CARLLRGGPNNYGYTF,TGTGCCCGTCTGCTAAGGGGGGGCCCTAATAACTATGGCTACACCTTC
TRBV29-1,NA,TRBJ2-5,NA,CSVVELQETQYF,TGCAGCGTTGTTGAGTTACAAGAGACCCAGTACTTC
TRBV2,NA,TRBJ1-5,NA,CASSETGRRQPQHF,TGTGCCAGCAGCGAAACAGGGCGGCGGCAGCCCCAGCATTTT
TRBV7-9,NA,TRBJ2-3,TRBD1,CASSLGQADGDTQYF,TGTGCCAGCAGCTTGGGACAGGCCGATGGAGATACGCAGTATTTT
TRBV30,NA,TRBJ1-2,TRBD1,CAEGRPGGGYTF,TGTGCCGAGGGTCGGCCAGGGGGTGGCTACACCTTC
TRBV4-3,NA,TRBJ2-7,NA,CASSQDRGQHYEQYF,TGCGCCAGCAGCCAAGATCGAGGACAGCACTACGAGCAGTACTTC
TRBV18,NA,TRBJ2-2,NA,CASSPSQGTGELFF,TGTGCCAGCTCACCAAGTCAGGGGACCGGGGAGCTGTTTTTT
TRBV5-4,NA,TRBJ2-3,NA,CASSLIATGTDTQYF,TGTGCCAGCAGCTTAATAGCCACAGGCACAGATACGCAGTATTTT
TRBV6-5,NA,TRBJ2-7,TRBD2,CATATEAGSYEQYF,TGTGCCACCGCGACTGAAGCGGGATCCTACGAGCAGTACTTC
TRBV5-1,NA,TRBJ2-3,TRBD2,CASSPTRLAGVDTQYF,TGCGCCAGCAGCCCTACCCGACTAGCGGGAGTAGATACGCAGTATTTT
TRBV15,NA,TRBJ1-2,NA,CATSRDRGSPTNYGYTF,TGTGCCACCAGCAGAGATCGGGGCAGTCCTACTAACTATGGCTACACCTTC